This is a list of T cell receptor beta chains from one sample in a study of T cell responses to AZD1222 COVID-19 vaccine. Repertoires were generated with immunoSEQ multiplex PCR, while TCRdb's copy carries only in-frame clones and drops some. The table lists 100,000 to 150,000 clones, 89% of them singletons, with around 5.9% in the top ten. The sample here was peripheral blood, taken on day 0 of AZD1222 vaccination. All receptors derive from an adult in good health. Both conserved end residues are part of each CDR3. D genes are given only for firm matches.

V | D | CDR3
TRBV2 | - | CASVLGGTFYEQYF
TRBV7-9 | - | CASSATMTRTTEAFF
TRBV13 | - | CASSPAQGPIYEQYF
TRBV19 | - | CASSMSRSPRNQPQHF
TRBV18 | - | CASSGRRLGEKLFF
TRBV6-6 | - | CASSQTSGNTIYF
TRBV7-6 | TRBD1 | CASSNLDRENGETQYF
TRBV21-1 | - | CASSKKDRPRGSYEQYF
TRBV9 | - | CASSPAGYGYTF
TRBV18 | - | CASSPPSTDTEAFF
TRBV19 | - | CASRSPTWTGELFF
TRBV18 | - | CASSPRILTETNTIYF
TRBV11-2 | TRBD1 | CASSLRTGIGNTIYF
TRBV24-1 | - | CATSLVWSTGELFF
TRBV9 | - | CASSVVPSTDTQYF
TRBV6-4 | - | CASRSDALTITGELFF
TRBV11-1 | TRBD1 | CASSRFGGTENSPLHF
TRBV15 | - | CATGSDSYNYGYTF
TRBV2 | - | CASSTGTSNEKLFF
TRBV6-5 | - | CASSYSNTLRGGYTF
TRBV14 | - | CASSIWGSSGANVLTF
TRBV5-1 | - | CASSFPRSQGGETQYF
TRBV13 | - | CASSSTSYMNTEAFF
TRBV19 | - | CASSITGRSIERGPGKLFF
TRBV7-9 | TRBD1 | CASSLDLGQGGKLFF
TRBV6-5 | - | CASTPRERDPNGYTF
TRBV6-6 | - | CASRWAGIQEDQPQHF
TRBV25-1 | - | CASSEIGVYGYTF
TRBV29-1 | - | CSALEPTNEKLFF
TRBV27 | - | CASSLFRGTEAFF
TRBV5-6 | - | CASSLRNEQFF
TRBV5-4 | - | CASSDPGTKSSGNTIYF
TRBV6-5 | - | CASTRDGRDEAFF
TRBV12-3/TRBV12-4 | - | CASRPWTVTEAFF
TRBV3-1/TRBV3-2 | - | CASSQDRLAWGPEAFF
TRBV5-1 | - | CASSLLSDAAVEVDGYTF
TRBV19 | - | CASAWGTNEKLFF
TRBV2 | TRBD1 | CASSARLTGLHQPQHF
TRBV2 | - | CASSGVQGGFGEQYF
TRBV7-9 | - | CASSSEGLTDTQYF
TRBV11-2 | TRBD1 | CASSPGGQGITEAFF
TRBV4-3 | - | CASSQGIGGGTDTQYF
TRBV27 | TRBD2 | CASTPTGAGRVDEQFF
TRBV7-6 | TRBD1 | CASSLIRDRNSPLHF
TRBV7-2 | - | CASSYEGIGVINYGYTF
TRBV11-2 | - | CASSLQISEAFF
TRBV7-8 | - | CASSLVEVPANGEQYF
TRBV2 | - | CASSTGLYSNQPQHF
TRBV3-1/TRBV3-2 | - | CASSQSRSTSGNTIYF
TRBV9 | - | CASSVLGGPTDTQYF
TRBV6-5 | TRBD1 | CASRVGQGNSPLHF
TRBV12-3/TRBV12-4 | - | CASSSENYGYTF
TRBV18 | - | CASSPPGEKSYGYTF
TRBV10-3 | - | CAISERATNEKLFF
TRBV4-1 | TRBD1 | CASSQDLGRGLGNYGYTF